These T cell receptor beta chains were read from a single sample in a study of blood T cell repertoires in COVID-19. Profiling relied on immunoSEQ multiplex PCR, and the TCRdb table lists in-frame clones only, not all of them. The sample lists around 190,000 clones, around 90% occurring once. The sample taken for sequencing was PBMCs or T cells enriched from blood (not recorded which). Receptor source: a man between 18 and 35 years old with acute COVID-19. The CDR3 runs from the conserved cysteine through the conserved F or W. The D gene is left open where the match is weak. The listing skips clone size in some rows; elsewhere it reads once, few, many or a size class.

v_gene	d_gene	j_gene	abundance	CDR3nt	CDR3aa
TRBV28	TRBD1	TRBJ1-2	NA	TGTGCCAGCAGTTTTCGACAGGGGTTTAGGGACTATGGCTACACCTTC	CASSFRQGFRDYGYTF
TRBV4-2	TRBD2	TRBJ2-1	NA	TGTGCCAGCAGCCAAGAGGGACTAGCCTCTATCTACAATGAGCAGTTCTTC	CASSQEGLASIYNEQFF
TRBV27	TRBD1	TRBJ2-1	NA	TGTGCCAGCAGTGGACAGGGTCAAATCGATGAGCAGTTCTTC	CASSGQGQIDEQFF
TRBV28	TRBD1	TRBJ1-1	once	TGTGCCAGCAGTTTCTCTACAGGGGACGCTGAAGCTTTCTTT	CASSFSTGDAEAFF
TRBV6-5	NA	TRBJ1-6	NA	TGTGCCAGCAGCCCCAGACTCCTGGATTCACCCCTCCACTTT	CASSPRLLDSPLHF
TRBV5-5	NA	TRBJ2-7	once	TGTGCCAGCAGCAAGGGACTGGAGAGCTCCTACGAGCAGTACTTC	CASSKGLESSYEQYF
TRBV20-1	TRBD2	TRBJ2-3	once	TGCAGTGCTGATTCCGGGACTAGCGACTATTTT	CSADSGTSDYF
TRBV28	NA	TRBJ2-6	NA	TGTGCCAGCAGCGTTACAGGGACTGGGGCCAACGTCCTGACTTTC	CASSVTGTGANVLTF
TRBV10-3	TRBD2	TRBJ2-7	NA	TGTGCCATCAGTGATCGGGGAGGGACCGTTTTATACGAGCAGTACTTC	CAISDRGGTVLYEQYF
TRBV18	TRBD2	TRBJ2-1	NA	TGTGCCAGCTCAATAGCGGGAGGGAATGAGCAGTTCTTC	CASSIAGGNEQFF
TRBV7-3	NA	TRBJ2-1	many	TGTGCCAGCAGCTTTAGCGCCACTGGCTTCTACAATGAGCAGTTCTTC	CASSFSATGFYNEQFF
TRBV10-3	NA	TRBJ2-1	NA	TGTGCCATCAGTGAGTCAGTAGCAGATGAGCAGTTCTTC	CAISESVADEQFF
TRBV7-9	NA	TRBJ2-7	NA	TGTGCCAGCAGCCCCCCTGTTCGGGTGGTAAGCTACGAGCAGTACTTC	CASSPPVRVVSYEQYF
TRBV18	NA	TRBJ2-7	NA	TGTGCCAGCTCCCGACTAGAATCCTACGAGCAGTACTTC	CASSRLESYEQYF
TRBV9	NA	TRBJ1-1	NA	TGTGCCAGCAGTCCCCCCCCAGGATGGGGCTACACTGAAGCTTTCTTT	CASSPPPGWGYTEAFF
TRBV28	TRBD2	TRBJ2-7	NA	TGTGCCAGCAGTCAGCCAGGGGCGGGAGGACCCTACGAGCAGTACTTC	CASSQPGAGGPYEQYF